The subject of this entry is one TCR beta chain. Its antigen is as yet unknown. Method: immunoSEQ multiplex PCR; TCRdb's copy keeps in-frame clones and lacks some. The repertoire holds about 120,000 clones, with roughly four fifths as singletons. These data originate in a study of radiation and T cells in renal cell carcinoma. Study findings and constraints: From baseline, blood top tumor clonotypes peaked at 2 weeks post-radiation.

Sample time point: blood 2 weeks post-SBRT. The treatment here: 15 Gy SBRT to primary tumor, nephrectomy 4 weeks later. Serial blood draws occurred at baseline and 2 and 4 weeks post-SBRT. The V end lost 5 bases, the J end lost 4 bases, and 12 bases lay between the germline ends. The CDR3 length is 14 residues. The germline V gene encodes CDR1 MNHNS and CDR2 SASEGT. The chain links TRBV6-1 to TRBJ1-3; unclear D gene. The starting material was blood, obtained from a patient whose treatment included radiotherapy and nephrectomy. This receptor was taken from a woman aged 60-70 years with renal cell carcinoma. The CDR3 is CASSSRTGGNTIYF. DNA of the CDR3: TGTGCCAGCAGTTCGCGGACGGGGGGAAACACCATATATTTT.